The sequence of this T cell receptor (beta chain) was determined in a study of T-cell reconstitution after alpha-beta-depleted transplantation in children. Overall study findings and caveats: As was reported, about two months after transplant, alpha-beta T cells came from several hundred expanded graft clones.

This sample's TCRbeta library carried unique molecular identifier barcodes. TCRdb analysed the PCR reads with MiXCR anew, one entry per CDR3 protein. This sample has about 1,000,000 distinct CDR3 sequences, with roughly 29% found just once. As concerns this clonotype: Its target is unknown.

The CDR3 runs to 13 residues. Trimming left V 4 bases short and J 3 bases short, with 11 bases between. Germline assignment: CDR1 SQVTM and CDR2 ANQGSEA. This rearrangement joins TRBV29-1 to TRBJ2-3; D gene uncertain. This receptor was taken from a boy in the first two years of life who had a stem cell transplant for SCID, so the T cells may come from the graft donor. This sample comprised PBMCs, mostly from graft donor cells, obtained 360 days after TCRalphabeta/CD19-depleted stem cell transplant. CDR3: CSVAPRFTDTQYF. CDR3 sequence (DNA): TGCAGCGTTGCGCCCAGGTTTACAGATACGCAGTATTTT.